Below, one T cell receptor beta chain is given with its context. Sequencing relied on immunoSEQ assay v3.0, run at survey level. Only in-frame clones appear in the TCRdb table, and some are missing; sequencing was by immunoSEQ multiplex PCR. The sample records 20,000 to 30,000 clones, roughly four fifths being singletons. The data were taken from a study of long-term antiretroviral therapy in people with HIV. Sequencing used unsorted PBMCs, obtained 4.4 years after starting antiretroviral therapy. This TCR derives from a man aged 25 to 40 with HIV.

This CDR3 is CAWSDLGIRDRITEAFF. Here the CDR3 DNA reads TGTGCCTGGAGTGATTTGGGGATCCGGGACCGAATCACTGAAGCTTTCTTT. V usage is TRBV30 and J usage is TRBJ1-1; possibly TRBD1 for D (5 bases). V lost 1 base and J 4 bases, leaving 22 bases between the germline ends. The length of the CDR3 is 17 residues. Germline CDR1 GTSNPN, CDR2 SVGIG (reference sequence). Together with reference TRBV30 and TRBJ1-1, the CDR3 gives the full variable domain: SQTIHQWPATLVQPVGSPLSLECTVEGTSNPNLYWYRQAAGRGLQLLFYSVGIGQISSEVPQNLSASRPQDRQFILSSKKLLLSDSGFYLCAWSDLGIRDRITEAFFGQGTRLTVV.